This paragraph covers one TCR beta chain sequence. Antigen: not known. PCR involved 60 Vbeta and 13 Jbeta primers. Study processing details: Unique TCR beta chains numbered around 80 million in a later analysis, with roughly 11 million shared. TCRdb keeps only in-frame clones here, not all; method: immunoSEQ multiplex PCR. The DNA was the basis for D and trimming; V, J and clone size are from that table. The sample has 95,000 to 100,000 clones, approximately 85% seen once; the top ten hold about 4.3%. The CDR3 is 14 residues long. V lost 4 bases and J lost 1, with 7 bases in between. CDR1 and CDR2 (germline): SGHTA, FQGNSA. This record comes from a study of cytomegalovirus exposure and HLA in healthy donors. Study overall: HLA-typed donors were the source of around 87 million unique TCRs, which an early data release held.

Study-wide points: Per a later analysis, 15,000 to 20,000 TCR beta sequences showed association with HLA alleles at 0.05 false discovery rate.

The chain joins TRBV7-2 to TRBJ2-2; D is undetermined. The TCR comes from a man aged 25-40 years in good health and CMV-seronegative. Sequences were obtained from PBMCs. The CDR3 loop reads CASSSLRNTGELFF. CDR3 coding DNA: TGTGCCAGCAGCTCCCTAAGGAACACCGGGGAGCTGTTTTTT.